Each of the 23 T cell receptor beta chains below was sequenced from the same sample in a study of graft-versus-host responses after intestinal transplantation. Sequenced by immunoSEQ multiplex PCR; TCRdb stores in-frame clones only, minus some. This sample has approximately 24,000 clones, with roughly 88% found just once. Sequenced material: PBMCs, taken around 440 days after intestinal transplant. The receptors shown here come from a human patient who received an intestinal transplant, so some T cells may come from the graft donor.

The J gene is TRBJ2-3, the V gene TRBV5-6; possibly TRBD2 for D (6 bases). The V and J ends lost 1 base and 4 bases respectively, with 13 bases between them. This CDR3 region has 15 residues. Germline CDR1 is SGHDT and CDR2 is YYEEEE. DNA of the CDR3: TGTGCCAGCAGCTTGCCGGGAGAACAAGCAGATACGCAGTATTTT. It specifies CASSLPGEQADTQYF.

The CDR3 reads CASSTGPDYGYTF. In nucleotides, the CDR3 is TGTGCCAGCAGCACAGGGCCCGACTATGGCTACACCTTC. This chain uses TRBV6-5 with TRBJ1-2; maybe TRBD1 (6 bases). Germline V gene sequence: CDR1 MNHEY, CDR2 SVGAGI. The CDR3 spans 13 residues. Trimming stripped 6 bases from V and 3 bases from J, with 11 bases between.

This clone was found a few times. The chain recombines TRBV5-1 with TRBJ2-1; perhaps TRBD1 as D (6 bases). The CDR3 is made up of 14 amino acids. Germline V lookup: CDR1 SGHRS, CDR2 YFSETQ. Trimming removed 4 bases at V and 2 bases at J, with 10 bases between. The CDR3 DNA sequence: TGCGCCAGCAGCCCAGGGGTCGCCTACAATGAGCAGTTCTTC. Amino acid sequence: CASSPGVAYNEQFF.

The J gene is TRBJ1-2, the V gene TRBV11-2, with 7 positions matching TRBD1. CDR1 is SGHAT, CDR2 FQNNGV, per germline. V was clipped by 1 base and J by 2 bases; unmatched bases: 7. The CDR3 covers 16 residues. Here the CDR3 reads CASSLAQQGWNYGYTF. CDR3 sequence (DNA): TGTGCCAGCAGCTTAGCCCAACAGGGGTGGAACTATGGCTACACCTTC. Combining the CDR3 with reference TRBV11-2 and TRBJ1-2 gives the whole variable domain EAGVAQSPRYKIIEKRQSVAFWCNPISGHATLYWYQQILGQGPKLLIQFQNNGVVDDSQLPKDRFSAERLKGVDSTLKIQPAKLEDSAVYLCASSLAQQGWNYGYTFGSGTRLTVV.

The chain links TRBV7-8 to TRBJ2-1, with D possibly matching TRBD2 (5 bases). The germline CDR1 and CDR2 sequences are SGHVS and FQNEAQ. Trimming took off 1 base at V and 4 bases at J, with 17 bases between the two ends. This CDR3 is 17 amino acids long. The CDR3 DNA reads as TGTGCCAGCAGCTTAGGATCCGGACTGGATCTTTACAATGAGCAGTTCTTC. It yields the protein CASSLGSGLDLYNEQFF.

This chain joins TRBV7-3 and TRBJ2-3, with 8 bases fitting TRBD2. V was pared by 5 bases and J by 5 bases, with 12 bases of the junction left unmatched. The CDR3 loop spans 16 amino acids. Looked up from germline, CDR1 is SGHTA and CDR2 is FQGTGA. The CDR3 is CASSLYGAGGKDTQYF. The CDR3 coding sequence is TGTGCCAGCAGCCTATATGGGGCGGGAGGCAAAGATACGCAGTATTTT.

The chain links TRBV19 to TRBJ2-7; 10 nucleotides line up with TRBD1. Trimming at V came to 1 base and at J to 5 bases, leaving 5 bases not matched to a gene. The V gene's germline CDR1 is LNHDA and CDR2 SQIVND (reference sequence). CDR3 length: 15 amino acids. CDR3 coding DNA: TGTGCCAGTAGTATAGCGGGACAGGGGATCCACGAGCAGTACTTC. Translating it yields CASSIAGQGIHEQYF.

The chain couples TRBV9 to TRBJ2-3, with a possible D match to TRBD1 (6 bases). The CDR3 spans 12 residues. Germline values: CDR1 SGDLS, CDR2 YYNGEE. Trimming removed 0 bases from V and 8 bases from J, with 7 bases in between. The CDR3, as DNA: TGTGCCAGCAGCGTAGAAGGGGGTACGCAGTATTTT. Translated, it gives CASSVEGGTQYF.

J is TRBJ2-2 and V is TRBV4-2, with 7 bases identical to TRBD1. Germline assignment: CDR1 LGHNA and CDR2 YNFKEQ. The CDR3 runs to 18 residues. The trim removed 6 bases at V and 4 bases at J, leaving 17 bases unmatched. CDR3 nucleotide sequence: TGTGCCAGCAGTCCAGAAGAAAGCTGGACAGGTGGCACCGGGGAGCTGTTTTTT. Translation: CASSPEESWTGGTGELFF.

This clone was seen a handful of times. The gene calls are TRBV2 and TRBJ1-3; 7 nucleotides align to TRBD1. The trim removed 8 bases at V and 2 bases at J, leaving 6 bases unmatched. Germline CDR1 and CDR2: SNHLY and FYNNEI. The CDR3 spans 14 residues. CDR3 sequence: CASQGEPAGNTIYF. CDR3 DNA sequence: TGTGCCAGCCAGGGGGAGCCAGCTGGAAACACCATATATTTT.

The rearrangement links TRBV11-2 to TRBJ2-7, with 9 bases aligning to TRBD2. The junction had 10 bases not matched to a gene; V was cut back by 5 bases and J by 5 bases. The germline V gene encodes CDR1 SGHAT and CDR2 FQNNGV. The length of the CDR3 is 15 residues. CDR3 region: CASSPGTSLIHEQYF. For the CDR3, the DNA is TGTGCCAGCAGCCCCGGGACTAGCCTTATCCACGAGCAGTACTTC.

The chain recombines TRBV27 with TRBJ2-7; TRBD1 matches at 7 bases. V gave up 3 bases and J gave up 2 bases; unmatched junction bases: 4. Germline V gene data show CDR1 as MNHEY and CDR2 as SMNVEV (reference sequence). The CDR3 has 14 amino acids. CDR3 sequence: CASSFSQGPYEQYF. The DNA of the CDR3 is TGTGCCAGCAGTTTTTCACAGGGGCCCTACGAGCAGTACTTC.

The chain links TRBV25-1 to TRBJ2-7, with D possibly matching TRBD1 (5 bases). V shed 6 bases and J shed 9 bases, with 15 bases lying between them. The CDR3 is 12 residues long. Germline V gene sequence: CDR1 MGHDK, CDR2 SYGVNS. This CDR3 is CASRGRGLGQYF. CDR3 in DNA: TGTGCCAGCAGGGGGCGTGGCTTGGGGCAGTACTTC.

This rearrangement joins TRBV6-5 to TRBJ1-2; tentatively, D is TRBD1 (6 bases). Germline CDR1 and CDR2: MNHEY and SVGAGI. V was clipped by 2 bases and J by 4 bases, with 11 bases between them. There are 14 residues in the CDR3. The CDR3 spells CASSYRTGSYGYTF. CDR3 nucleotides: TGTGCCAGCAGTTACCGAACAGGGAGCTATGGCTACACCTTC.

The chain joins TRBV30 to TRBJ1-4; D is ambiguous. CDR3 size: 16 residues. Trimming took 0 bases from V and 2 from J, leaving 13 bases between them. Germline V gene sequence: CDR1 GTSNPN, CDR2 SVGIG (reference sequence). The CDR3 is CAWSVPSRGTNEKLFF. CDR3 DNA sequence: TGTGCCTGGAGTGTACCTTCGAGAGGGACTAATGAAAAACTGTTTTTT.

The chain has TRBV10-1 and TRBJ1-1; D remains ambiguous. CDR1 is WNHNN, CDR2 SYGVQD, per germline (reference sequence). The CDR3 is 13 residues long. Trimming took off 6 bases at V and 8 bases at J, with 16 bases between the two ends. DNA of the CDR3: TGCGCCAGCAGAAAAGACGTCATGAAAGAAGCTTTCTTT. Protein: CASRKDVMKEAFF.

This chain connects TRBV19 to TRBJ1-6; a possible D gene is TRBD1 (6 bases). CDR3 length: 17 residues. The V gene lost 3 bases and the J gene lost 0 bases, with 12 bases spanning the gap. Germline CDR1 is LNHDA and CDR2 is SQIVND (reference sequence). In DNA, the CDR3 is TGTGCCAGTAGTATCTTACAGGGAAGCTCCTATAATTCACCCCTCCACTTT. It encodes CASSILQGSSYNSPLHF.

The chain employs TRBV28 and TRBJ1-1; D not certain. The length of the CDR3 is 10 residues. CDR1 and CDR2 from the germline V gene are MDHEN and SYDVKM. V was trimmed by 3 bases and J by 9 bases, leaving 5 bases between them. The CDR3 here is CASSLNQAFF. CDR3 coding DNA: TGTGCCAGCAGTTTGAACCAAGCTTTCTTT.

The CDR3 bases are TGTGCCTGGAGCGACGGGACTAACAATGAGCAGTTCTTC. It is translated as CAWSDGTNNEQFF. V usage is TRBV30 and J usage is TRBJ2-1, with 7 bases that match TRBD2. J was trimmed by 5 bases and V by 3 bases; bases with no gene match: 4. There are 13 residues in the CDR3. Germline CDR1 is GTSNPN and CDR2 is SVGIG (reference sequence).

This clone was seen a few times. V usage is TRBV11-2 and J usage is TRBJ1-1, with 10 bases matching TRBD1. V shed 4 bases, J shed 1 base, and the junction held 0 bases outside the gene matches. Germline lookup yields CDR1 SGHAT and CDR2 FQNNGV. CDR3 size: 14 residues. This CDR3 reads CASSWDRGNTEAFF. In DNA, the CDR3 is TGTGCCAGCAGCTGGGACAGGGGGAACACTGAAGCTTTCTTT.

This clone was counted a few times. The rearrangement links TRBV27 to TRBJ2-4; tentatively, D is TRBD1 or TRBD2 (6 bases each). CDR3 length: 15 amino acids. The ends were cut back, 5 bases at V and 7 bases at J, with 18 bases in the middle. The V gene's germline CDR1 is MNHEY and CDR2 SMNVEV (reference sequence). The CDR3 DNA reads as TGTGCCAGCAGTCCGCAGTTGGGGGGCGGGAACATTCAGTACTTC. This gives the protein CASSPQLGGGNIQYF.

The V call is TRBV6-5, the J call TRBJ1-1; 8 bases align to TRBD1. Germline V lookup: CDR1 MNHEY, CDR2 SVGAGI. Trimming took 6 bases from V and 5 from J; bases not matched to a gene: 8. The CDR3 is 14 residues long. The CDR3 spells CASRPRGPGTEAFF. The CDR3 region has the DNA TGTGCCAGCAGACCCAGGGGGCCGGGAACTGAAGCTTTCTTT.

This rearrangement joins TRBV6-4 to TRBJ2-1; TRBD1 might be the D (5 bases). CDR3 length equals 12 residues. Germline CDR1 and CDR2: MRHNA and SNTAGT. Trimming took 0 bases from V and 8 from J, leaving 5 bases between them. The CDR3 nucleotides are TGTGCCAGCAGTGACTCAGGGGATGAGCAGTTCTTC. Translating gives CASSDSGDEQFF.